This TCR beta chain was captured in a study of blood T cell repertoires in COVID-19. At the level of the study: T cells, B-cell-depleted T cells, or PBMCs supplied cDNA or gDNA.

In the study's own analysis: Researchers report that nucleated cell counts were estimated from reference gene primer amplification. Assay: immunoSEQ multiplex PCR; the TCRdb copy retains only in-frame clones and omits some. From that table come the V and J calls and clone size; the DNA was used to work out D and trimming. The sample yields approximately 170,000 clones, around nine tenths seen once. Germline trimming cut 0 bases from V and 8 bases from J; bases unmatched to any gene: 5. Looked up from germline, CDR1 is LGHNA and CDR2 is YNFKEQ. CDR3 length: 14 amino acids. V is TRBV4-2 and J is TRBJ1-2; 8 bases are shared with TRBD1. The TCR originated in a woman of 80 years or more with COVID-19, enrolled during active disease. Sequences were obtained from peripheral blood. CDR3 DNA sequence: TGTGCCAGCAGCCAAGATGGGACAGGCCTCGGCTACACCTTC. This gives the protein CASSQDGTGLGYTF.